This T cell receptor beta chain appears in the sequencing data of a study of technical replicates of blood from several donors. The germline gives CDR1 LNHDA, CDR2 SQIVND (reference sequence). This CDR3 region has 16 residues. V lost 8 bases, J lost 1 base, and 18 bases lay in between. Data came from immunoSEQ multiplex PCR; TCRdb stores just in-frame clones and leaves some out. The sample includes roughly 100,000 clones, around 96% of them seen just once. This receptor was taken from a human donor in good health. Sequenced input: T cells isolated from PBMCs. The chain carries TRBV19 and TRBJ1-5, with D perhaps matching TRBD1 (6 bases). In DNA, the CDR3 is TGTGCCAGTGGAGACAGGCTCAGTTTAAGCAATCAGCCCCAGCATTTT. Amino acids: CASGDRLSLSNQPQHF.